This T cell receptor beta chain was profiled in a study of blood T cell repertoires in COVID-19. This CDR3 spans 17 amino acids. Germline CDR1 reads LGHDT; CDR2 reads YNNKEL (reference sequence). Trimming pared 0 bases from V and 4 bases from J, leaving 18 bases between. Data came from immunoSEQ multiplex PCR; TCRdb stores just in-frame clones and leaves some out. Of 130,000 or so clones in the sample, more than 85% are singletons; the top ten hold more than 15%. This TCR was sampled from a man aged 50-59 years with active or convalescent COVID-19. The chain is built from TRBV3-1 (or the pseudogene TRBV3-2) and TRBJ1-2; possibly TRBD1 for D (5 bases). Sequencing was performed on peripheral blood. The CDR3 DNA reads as TGTGCCAGCAGCCAAGACTGGCCAGAAGGGGCCCTCTATGGCTACACCTTC. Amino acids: CASSQDWPEGALYGYTF.